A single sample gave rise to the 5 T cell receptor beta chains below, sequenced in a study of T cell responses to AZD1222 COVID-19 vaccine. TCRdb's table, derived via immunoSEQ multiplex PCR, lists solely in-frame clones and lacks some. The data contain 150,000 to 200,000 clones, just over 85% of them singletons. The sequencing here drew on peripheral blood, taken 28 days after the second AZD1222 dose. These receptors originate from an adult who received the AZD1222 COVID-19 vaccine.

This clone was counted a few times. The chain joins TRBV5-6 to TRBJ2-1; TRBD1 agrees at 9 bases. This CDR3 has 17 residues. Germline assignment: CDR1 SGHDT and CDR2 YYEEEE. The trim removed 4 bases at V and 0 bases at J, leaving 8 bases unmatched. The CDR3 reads CASSRSDRGYSYNEQFF. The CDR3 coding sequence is TGTGCCAGCAGCCGGTCGGACAGGGGATACTCCTACAATGAGCAGTTCTTC.

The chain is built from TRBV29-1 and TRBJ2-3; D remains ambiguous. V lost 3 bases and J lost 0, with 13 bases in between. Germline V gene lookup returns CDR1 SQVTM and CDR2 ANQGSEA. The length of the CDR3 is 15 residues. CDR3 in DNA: TGCAGCGTTGATGGTCGAATGTCTAGCACAGATACGCAGTATTTT. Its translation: CSVDGRMSSTDTQYF.

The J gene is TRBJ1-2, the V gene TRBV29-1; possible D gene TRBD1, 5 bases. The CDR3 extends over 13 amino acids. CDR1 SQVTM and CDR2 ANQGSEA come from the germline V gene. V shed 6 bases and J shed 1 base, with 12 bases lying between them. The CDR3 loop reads CSVDSSSNYGYTF. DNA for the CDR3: TGCAGCGTAGACAGTTCTAGTAACTATGGCTACACCTTC.

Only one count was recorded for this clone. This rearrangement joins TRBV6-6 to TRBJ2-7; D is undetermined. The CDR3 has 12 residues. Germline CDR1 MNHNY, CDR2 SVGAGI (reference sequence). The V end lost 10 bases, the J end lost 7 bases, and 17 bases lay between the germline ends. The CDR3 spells CATGVPSSEQYF. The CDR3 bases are TGTGCCACCGGAGTCCCGTCTTCTGAGCAGTACTTC.

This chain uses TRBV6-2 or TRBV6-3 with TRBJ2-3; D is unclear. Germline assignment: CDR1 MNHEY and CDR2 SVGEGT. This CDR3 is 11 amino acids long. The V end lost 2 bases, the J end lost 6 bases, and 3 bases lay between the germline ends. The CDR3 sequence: CASSYEDTQYF. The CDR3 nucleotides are TGTGCCAGCAGTTACGAGGATACGCAGTATTTT.